This T cell receptor beta chain stems from a study of T cells after yellow fever vaccination. TCRdb itself ran the 5' RACE reads through MiXCR, one entry per CDR3 protein. The table shows under 500,000 distinct CDR3 sequences, with roughly a sixth occurring only once. Looked up from germline, CDR1 is SGHAT and CDR2 is FQNNGV. The CDR3 has 16 residues. Trimming removed 4 bases from V and 8 bases from J, with 20 bases in between. This TCR derives from a man younger than 35 who received the YFV17D yellow fever vaccine. The material sequenced was PBMCs, taken before the yellow fever booster vaccination. V gene TRBV11-2 combines with J gene TRBJ1-4, with D possibly being TRBD1 (5 bases). CDR3 DNA sequence: TGTGCCAGCAGCTCAGCAAGGGGCGCTGAAAAGGAAAAACTGTTTTTT. Translation: CASSSARGAEKEKLFF.